Sequencing of this T cell receptor beta chain was carried out in a study of cytomegalovirus exposure and HLA in healthy donors. Study findings and constraints: TCR association rates varied by HLA locus in a later analysis, with DRB1 highest and HLA-C lowest.

For this clone: Antigen specificity is unknown.

60 Vbeta and 13 Jbeta primers were used in PCR. Measured with immunoSEQ multiplex PCR; TCRdb has only the in-frame clones, and not every one. The sample contains roughly 170,000 clones, around 79% of which appear only once. CDR1 and CDR2 (germline): SGDLS, YYNGEE. V lost 2 bases and J lost 1, with 6 bases in between. The CDR3 has 13 residues. The sequenced material came from PBMCs. The receptor comes from a female donor in good health and CMV-seronegative. The V gene is TRBV9, the J gene TRBJ1-2, with D uncertain. CDR3 bases: TGTGCCAGCAGCGTTCAGGATAACTATGGCTACACCTTC. Encoded protein: CASSVQDNYGYTF.